The 30 T cell receptor beta chains in this list originate from one sample, sequenced in a study of T cell repertoires in cytomegalovirus infection. These receptors have no known antigen. TCRdb itself ran the reads through MiXCR, one entry per CDR3 protein. This sample has approximately 340,000 distinct CDR3 sequences; approximately 32% occur once, and the top ten carry 15% to 25%. The source was cultured PBMCs, collected from culture after CMV antigen stimulation. Receptors were obtained from a human donor in good health (CMV status not recorded). Some clones in this sample may be carry-over from other donors' samples.

The gene calls are TRBV29-1 and TRBJ1-1; D possibly corresponds to TRBD1 (5 bases). CDR3 length: 14 residues. The ends were cut back, 5 bases at V and 1 base at J, with 14 bases in the middle. Germline assignment: CDR1 SQVTM and CDR2 ANQGSEA. CDR3 loop: CSVHLRAGNTEAFF. CDR3 bases: TGCAGCGTTCACCTCAGGGCTGGGAACACTGAAGCTTTCTTT.

V gene TRBV27 combines with J gene TRBJ1-6; 9 bases are a match to TRBD1. Per the germline V gene, CDR1 is MNHEY and CDR2 is SMNVEV (reference sequence). Losses at the gene ends were 6 bases for V and 6 bases for J; bases not matched to a gene: 3. The CDR3 spans 14 residues. CDR3 DNA sequence: TGTGCCAGCAGGGACAGGGGATTTAATTCACCCCTCCACTTT. Translation: CASRDRGFNSPLHF.

The V gene is TRBV7-9, the J gene TRBJ2-7; 7 bases are a match to TRBD1. The V gene's germline CDR1 is SEHNR and CDR2 FQNEAQ (reference sequence). This CDR3 is 13 amino acids long. V dropped 6 bases and J dropped 4; count of bases not matched to a gene: 6. This chain's CDR3 is CASRRTGEYEQYF. As DNA, the CDR3 is TGTGCCAGCAGGCGAACAGGGGAGTACGAGCAGTACTTC.

The rearrangement joins TRBV7-9 to TRBJ1-1; D ambiguous. The V end was cut by 1 base, the J end by 4 bases, with 4 bases between. The CDR3 covers 12 residues. CDR1 is SEHNR, CDR2 FQNEAQ, per germline (reference sequence). The CDR3 nucleotides are TGTGCCAGCAGCTTAGAAGTCACTGAAGCTTTCTTT. Protein product: CASSLEVTEAFF. The full variable domain, completed using reference TRBV7-9 and TRBJ1-1, is DTGVSQNPRHKITKRGQNVTFRCDPISEHNRLYWYRQTLGQGPEFLTYFQNEAQLEKSRLLSDRFSAERPKGSFSTLEIQRTEQGDSAMYLCASSLEVTEAFFGQGTRLTVV.

V usage is TRBV7-6 and J usage is TRBJ1-3; 12 positions match TRBD1. The CDR3 is made up of 16 amino acids. Germline-derived CDR1 and CDR2 are SGHVS and FNYEAQ. V was pared by 5 bases and J by 4 bases, with 6 bases of the junction left unmatched. CDR3 sequence (DNA): TGTGCCAGCAGCACGGCCGGGACAGGGGGCGGAAACACCATATATTTT. Residues: CASSTAGTGGGNTIYF.

The chain recombines TRBV4-1 with TRBJ1-1; D remains ambiguous. The CDR3 is 15 residues long. Germline CDR1 and CDR2: MGHRA and YSYEKL. Between the trimmed V and J ends, which lost 1 base and 3 bases, there was a span of 12 bases. In DNA, the CDR3 is TGCGCCAGCAGCCAAGTTGGGCCAGCCGACACTGAAGCTTTCTTT. This gives the protein CASSQVGPADTEAFF.

This clonotype occurred many times. The chain joins TRBV7-2 to TRBJ1-1, with D perhaps matching TRBD1 (6 bases). Germline lookup yields CDR1 SGHTA and CDR2 FQGNSA. The CDR3 has 13 amino acids. The ends were cut back, 3 bases at V and 5 bases at J, with 10 bases in the middle. The CDR3, as DNA: TGTGCCAGCAGCTTGCACAGGGAAACTGAAGCTTTCTTT. As protein: CASSLHRETEAFF.

The V and J genes are TRBV20-1 and TRBJ2-4; D unresolved. V was clipped by 5 bases and J by 1 base, with 15 bases between them. The CDR3 is 15 residues long. Per germline, CDR1 DFQATT and CDR2 SNEGSKA (reference sequence). This CDR3 reads CSAPKPAGAKNIQYF. DNA of the CDR3: TGCAGTGCTCCAAAACCCGCTGGGGCCAAAAACATTCAGTACTTC.

The V and J genes are TRBV12-3 or TRBV12-4 and TRBJ2-1; perhaps D is TRBD1 or TRBD2 (5 bases each). Trimming stripped 5 bases from V and 0 bases from J, with 8 bases between. This CDR3 contains 14 residues. The DNA for the CDR3 is TGTGCCAGCAGTAGGGACCTCTCCTACAATGAGCAGTTCTTC. This translates into CASSRDLSYNEQFF.

The chain couples TRBV15 to TRBJ2-2; 8 bases line up with TRBD2. CDR3 length: 16 residues. Germline assignment: CDR1 LNHNV and CDR2 YYDKDF (reference sequence). Trimming cost V 0 bases and J 7 bases; bases outside gene matches: 7. The CDR3 sequence: CATSRDPGLGHGELFF. Written as DNA, the CDR3 is TGTGCCACCAGCAGAGATCCGGGACTAGGACACGGGGAGCTGTTTTTT.

The chain links TRBV6-5 to TRBJ2-7; 9 nucleotides match TRBD1. CDR3 length: 16 amino acids. V was clipped by 0 bases and J by 4 bases; unmatched bases: 7. In germline, CDR1 is MNHEY, CDR2 SVGAGI. CDR3 in DNA: TGTGCCAGCAGTTACTCCCGATCCGGGACAGGGTACGAGCAGTACTTC. As protein: CASSYSRSGTGYEQYF.

The rearrangement joins TRBV5-1 to TRBJ1-6; D is uncertain. The CDR3 is 16 residues long. Trimming cost V 1 base and J 0 bases, with 8 bases left between them. Germline CDR1 and CDR2: SGHRS and YFSETQ. This CDR3 is CASSLSGSSYNSPLHF. In DNA, the CDR3 is TGCGCCAGCAGCTTGTCTGGGAGCTCCTATAATTCACCCCTCCACTTT.

This clonotype was seen more than once but under ten times. V and J are TRBV6-5 and TRBJ1-5; perhaps TRBD1 as D (5 bases). V lost 0 bases and J 3 bases, leaving 6 bases between the germline ends. This CDR3 comprises 14 residues. The germline V gene has CDR1 MNHEY and CDR2 SVGAGI. Here the CDR3 DNA reads TGTGCCAGCAGTTACTCAGGGGCCAATCAGCCCCAGCATTTT. It codes for CASSYSGANQPQHF.

This chain connects TRBV6-6 to TRBJ2-1; D remains unclear. CDR1 and CDR2 from the germline V gene are MNHNY and SVGAGI (reference sequence). Trimming stripped 6 bases from V and 9 bases from J, with 15 bases between. This CDR3 spans 13 amino acids. CDR3 sequence: CASSLAYDGEQFF. CDR3 nucleotide sequence: TGTGCCAGCAGCCTGGCCTACGATGGTGAGCAGTTCTTC.

A few counts support this clonotype. V usage is TRBV4-2 and J usage is TRBJ1-1; D unclear. Germline values: CDR1 LGHNA, CDR2 YNFKEQ. Trimming pared 0 bases from V and 6 bases from J, leaving 8 bases between. The CDR3 sequence is 13 residues long. The CDR3 protein is CASSQDNSAEAFF. The CDR3 DNA reads TGTGCCAGCAGCCAAGATAACAGCGCTGAAGCTTTCTTT.

In this sample, this clonotype turned up a few times. J is TRBJ2-7 and V is TRBV6-6; 11 bases fit TRBD1. Losses at the gene ends were 5 bases for V and 3 bases for J; bases not matched to a gene: 6. This CDR3 is 15 amino acids long. The V gene's germline CDR1 is MNHNY and CDR2 SVGAGI (reference sequence). CDR3 in DNA: TGTGCCAGCAGTAGGGGACAGGGGGGATTCTACGAGCAGTACTTC. This translates into CASSRGQGGFYEQYF.

The sample holds a few counts of this clonotype. The V call is TRBV7-8, the J call TRBJ1-4; D ambiguous. Looked up from germline, CDR1 is SGHVS and CDR2 is FQNEAQ. The CDR3 has 13 amino acids. V lost 5 bases to trimming and J lost 0 bases, with 4 bases between them. The CDR3 sequence is CASSIPTNEKLFF. The CDR3 DNA reads as TGTGCCAGCAGCATCCCAACTAATGAAAAACTGTTTTTT.

This clonotype came up a few times. The chain is built from TRBV9 and TRBJ1-3; D uncertain. Trimming took 0 bases from V and 0 from J, leaving 7 bases between them. CDR3 length: 15 residues. Germline assignment: CDR1 SGDLS and CDR2 YYNGEE. For the CDR3, the DNA is TGTGCCAGCAGCGTAGGGAGCCTCTCTGGAAACACCATATATTTT. Translation gives CASSVGSLSGNTIYF.

This clonotype came up many times. In DNA form, the CDR3 reads TGTGCCAGCAGCCTAGGACAGGGAGAAACAGATACGCAGTATTTT. Residues: CASSLGQGETDTQYF. V is TRBV5-8 and J is TRBJ2-3; 8 bases line up with TRBD1. The CDR3 extends over 15 amino acids. Germline-derived CDR1 and CDR2 are SGHTS and YDEGEE. Unmatched junction bases numbered 7, after V lost 4 bases and J lost 3 bases.

The chain couples TRBV7-9 to TRBJ1-5; D is uncertain. Germline V lookup: CDR1 SEHNR, CDR2 FQNEAQ (reference sequence). CDR3 length: 12 amino acids. Deletions cut 1 base from V and 9 bases from J, with 7 bases between. The CDR3 DNA sequence: TGTGCCAGCAGCTTAGGTCGATTGCCCCAGCATTTT. This translates into CASSLGRLPQHF.

This clonotype has only one observation. The CDR3 region is CATRDPATDTQYF. The CDR3 DNA follows: TGTGCCACCCGGGACCCAGCAACAGATACGCAGTATTTT. The rearrangement links TRBV28 to TRBJ2-3, with D possibly called TRBD1 or TRBD2 (5 bases each). CDR1 and CDR2 (germline): MDHEN, SYDVKM. The V gene lost 10 bases and the J gene lost 3 bases, with 14 bases spanning the gap. This CDR3 is 13 amino acids long.

This sequence joins TRBV7-8 and TRBJ2-7; TRBD1 or TRBD2 may be the D gene (5 bases each). Germline loops: CDR1 SGHVS, CDR2 FQNEAQ. V was trimmed by 4 bases and J by 5 bases, leaving 12 bases between them. CDR3 length equals 13 residues. CDR3 in amino acids: CASSSLGGNEQYF. DNA for the CDR3: TGTGCCAGCAGCTCCCTTGGGGGTAACGAGCAGTACTTC.

In its sample, this clonotype was seen once. A much more abundant neighbour one base away suggests this may be a read error. Lacking the conserved final phenylalanine or tryptophan, this CDR3 likely reflects a read error. The J gene is TRBJ1-2, the V gene TRBV7-2; 11 bases match TRBD1. The germline V gene encodes CDR1 SGHTA and CDR2 FQGNSA. This CDR3 is 14 amino acids long. The J segment lost 7 bases and the V segment lost 2 bases, leaving 3 bases of the junction unmatched. CDR3 amino acids: CASSLMGQGVGYTL. DNA for the CDR3: TGTGCCAGCAGCTTAATGGGACAGGGGGTTGGCTACACCCTC.

V is TRBV11-2 and J is TRBJ2-5, with 10 bases aligning to TRBD2. Germline CDR1 is SGHAT and CDR2 is FQNNGV. The length of the CDR3 is 17 residues. V gave up 4 bases and J gave up 4 bases; unmatched junction bases: 12. The CDR3 here is CASSSPASGRSRETQYF. The DNA of the CDR3 is TGTGCCAGCAGCTCCCCGGCTAGCGGGAGATCGAGAGAGACCCAGTACTTC.

V is TRBV10-3 and J is TRBJ1-6, with a possible D match to TRBD1 (6 bases). Trimming left V 4 bases short and J 3 bases short, with 7 bases between. CDR1 and CDR2 from the germline V gene are ENHRY and SYGVKD. The CDR3 loop spans 14 amino acids. The CDR3 sequence is CAISGTVYNSPLHF. In DNA, the CDR3 is TGTGCCATCAGTGGGACAGTCTATAATTCACCCCTCCACTTT.

The chain is built from TRBV7-2 and TRBJ2-1, with 10 bases matching TRBD2. The CDR3 runs 16 residues. The germline V gene has CDR1 SGHTA and CDR2 FQGNSA. With 1 base clipped from V and 9 bases from J, the junction kept 9 bases outside the gene matches. The CDR3 DNA follows: TGTGCCAGCAGCTTAGTGTTCACTAGCGGGATTGGTGAGCAGTTCTTC. It yields the protein CASSLVFTSGIGEQFF.

The chain combines TRBV2 with TRBJ2-1; the match to TRBD2 covers 13 bases. V lost 8 bases to trimming and J lost 7 bases; unmatched junction nucleotides: 8. The CDR3 length is 15 residues. Germline V gives CDR1 SNHLY, CDR2 FYNNEI. DNA of the CDR3: TGTGCCAGCGCCCGACTAGCGGGAGGAGGTAATGAGCAGTTCTTC. Translation gives CASARLAGGGNEQFF.

The chain employs TRBV20-1 and TRBJ1-3, with TRBD1 identical over 7 bases. Germline V gene sequence: CDR1 DFQATT, CDR2 SNEGSKA (reference sequence). This CDR3 spans 15 amino acids. Losses at the gene ends were 3 bases for V and 0 bases for J; bases not matched to a gene: 5. The CDR3 DNA reads as TGCAGTGCTAGTAACAGGGGAAGCTCTGGAAACACCATATATTTT. Translation: CSASNRGSSGNTIYF.

This clonotype was seen a handful of times. Mismatch with germline at one junction end may stem from a read error. The chain employs TRBV29-1 and TRBJ2-6; a weak D match, TRBD1 (6 bases). The CDR3 totals 17 residues. CDR1 is SQVTM and CDR2 is ANQGSEA in the germline V gene. DNA for the CDR3: TGCAGCGTGGAAGGACAGACCACATACTCTGGGGCCAACGTCCTGACTTTC. Protein sequence: CSVEGQTTYSGANVLTF. Looking up the rest from reference TRBV29-1 and TRBJ2-6 gives the full variable domain: SAVISQKPSRDICQRGTSLTIQCQVDSQVTMMFWYRQQPGQSLTLIATANQGSEATYESGFVIDKFPISRPNLTFSTLTVSNMSPEDSSIYLCSVEGQTTYSGANVLTFGAGSRLTVL.

The sample holds many counts of this clonotype. This sequence joins TRBV7-2 and TRBJ1-6; tentative D call: TRBD1 (5 bases). This CDR3 is built from 12 residues. Germline V lookup: CDR1 SGHTA, CDR2 FQGNSA. V was clipped by 6 bases and J by 11 bases, with 11 bases between them. CDR3 nucleotides: TGTGCCAGCAGTAGGAGGGGAACACCCCTCCACTTT. Its translation is CASSRRGTPLHF.